This T cell receptor beta chain comes out of a study of blood T cell repertoires in COVID-19. Libraries were prepared by immunoSEQ multiplex PCR; TCRdb keeps only in-frame clonotypes and omits some of them. The sample carries tens of thousands of clones, 65% to 85% recorded once. This clone was seen a few times. The receptor comes from a woman in her fifties or sixties with acute or convalescent COVID-19. The specimen was peripheral blood.

In nucleotides, the CDR3 is TGTGCCAGCAGCTTAGTACCAGGACAGAATCAGCCCCAGCATTTT. It encodes CASSLVPGQNQPQHF. The chain carries TRBV7-2 and TRBJ1-5; D possibly corresponds to TRBD1 (6 bases). The CDR3 totals 15 residues. The germline V gene has CDR1 SGHTA and CDR2 FQGNSA. Trimming left V 1 base short and J 4 bases short, with 11 bases between.